The 23 T cell receptor beta chains below were found in one sample sequenced in a study of T cell clonality in common variable immunodeficiency. Findings and limits, study-wide: Fewer deletions and N-nucleotide insertions were reportedly seen in common variable immunodeficiency TCR beta sequences.

Measured with immunoSEQ multiplex PCR; TCRdb has only the in-frame clones, and not every one. There are about 33,000 clones in the sample, none observed a single time. Their antigens remain unidentified. Sequenced: peripheral blood mononuclear cells. The receptor source for this set is a human donor with common variable immunodeficiency.

This clone came up many times. Read sequence stops 3 residues before the CDR3 end, and the germline J gene provides the missing end. This chain links TRBV2 with TRBJ1-4; D possibly corresponds to TRBD1 (5 bases). Germline V CDR1 and CDR2: SNHLY, FYNNEI. The length of the CDR3 is 15 residues. Trimming pared 0 bases from V and 7 bases from J, leaving 12 bases between. The covered CDR3 bases are TGTGCCAGCAGTGAAGCGCAGGGTTCATTTGAAAAA. It is translated as CASSEAQGSFEK. In full, the CDR3 reads CASSEAQGSFEKLFF.

This clone appeared many times. The read comes to an end 3 residues before the CDR3 does, leaving the germline J gene to fill in the end. This sequence joins TRBV6-2 or TRBV6-3 and TRBJ2-1, with TRBD2 matching 8 bases. V was pared by 2 bases and J by 4 bases, with 10 bases of the junction left unmatched. Germline CDR1 reads MNHEY; CDR2 reads SVGEGT. The CDR3 has 17 amino acids. This chain's CDR3 is CASSYLPRSGGYNEQFF. The DNA read from the CDR3 is TGTGCCAGCAGTTACCTCCCGAGGAGCGGGGGTTACAATGAG.

This clone was counted a few times. The read terminates 3 residues before the CDR3 end, so the remaining end is supplied by the germline J gene. This chain connects TRBV29-1 to TRBJ2-7, with TRBD2 identical over 8 bases. The CDR3 loop spans 15 amino acids. CDR1 SQVTM and CDR2 ANQGSEA come from the germline V gene. Trimming took 5 bases from V and 3 from J; bases not matched to a gene: 12. The DNA read from the CDR3 is TGCAGCGTTAGCGGGGGAGACTCTGGGATCTACGAG. Protein: CSVSGGDSGIYE. The whole CDR3 sequence reads CSVSGGDSGIYEQYF.

This clone was counted between two and nine times. The DNA ends 3 residues before the CDR3 does, and the rest of the CDR3 is filled in from the germline J gene. The chain has TRBV6-1 and TRBJ1-2; D possibly corresponds to TRBD1 (5 bases). CDR3 length: 11 amino acids. Germline lookup yields CDR1 MNHNS and CDR2 SASEGT. The CDR3 loop reads CASSEDRGYTF. CDR3 DNA (partial): TGTGCCAGCAGTGAAGACAGGGGC.

This clone showed up many times. From the germline J gene comes the end of the CDR3, since the read stops 3 residues before it. J is TRBJ2-3 and V is TRBV11-3; TRBD1 is a possible D gene (5 bases). Germline assignment: CDR1 SGHNT and CDR2 YENEEA. Trimming removed 4 bases at V and 0 bases at J, with 8 bases between. The CDR3 spans 14 residues. The chain's CDR3 is CASSYGHSTDTQYF. The covered CDR3 bases are TGTGCCAGCAGCTACGGACACAGCACAGATACG. Looking up the rest from reference TRBV11-3 and TRBJ2-3 gives the full variable domain: EAGVVQSPRYKIIEKKQPVAFWCNPISGHNTLYWYLQNLGQGPELLIRYENEEAVDDSQLPKDRFSAERLKGVDSTLKIQPAELGDSAVYLCASSYGHSTDTQYFGPGTRLTVL.

This clone has at least ten counts. The read ends 3 residues shy of where the CDR3 ends; the end is completed using the germline J gene. The chain couples TRBV19 to TRBJ2-1, with 8 bases lining up with TRBD2. The CDR3 runs to 16 residues. Germline V gene sequence: CDR1 LNHDA, CDR2 SQIVND (reference sequence). Germline trimming cut 1 base from V and 6 bases from J; bases unmatched to any gene: 8. CDR3 region: CASSIGGGRTANEQFF. The CDR3 bases that were read are TGTGCCAGTAGTATAGGCGGGGGGCGCACGGCCAATGAG. Together with reference TRBV19 and TRBJ2-1, the CDR3 gives the full variable domain: DGGITQSPKYLFRKEGQNVTLSCEQNLNHDAMYWYRQDPGQGLRLIYYSQIVNDFQKGDIAEGYSVSREKKESFPLTVTSAQKNPTAFYLCASSIGGGRTANEQFFGPGTRLTVL.

This clone was detected only a few times. The read terminates 3 residues before the CDR3 end, so the remaining end is supplied by the germline J gene. This rearrangement joins TRBV20-1 to TRBJ2-1; TRBD1 aligns across 11 bases. Germline-derived CDR1 and CDR2 are DFQATT and SNEGSKA (reference sequence). This CDR3 has 18 residues. With V trimmed by 6 bases and J by 7 bases, 20 bases remained unmatched. CDR3 DNA, as far as it was read: TGCAGTGCCCAAACGTTAATCCGGGACAGGGGGTATGTAAATGAG. It specifies CSAQTLIRDRGYVNE. The entire CDR3 sequence reads CSAQTLIRDRGYVNEQFF.

This clone was observed a few times. The read terminates 3 residues ahead of where the CDR3 ends, so the germline J gene completes it. V gene TRBV6-4 combines with J gene TRBJ2-5, with 10 positions matching TRBD2. The CDR3 is 15 amino acids. Germline lookup yields CDR1 MRHNA and CDR2 SNTAGT. The V and J ends lost 6 bases and 4 bases, in that order; junction bases with no gene match: 8. CDR3 loop: CASSTQAGGTETQYF. The CDR3 bases that were read are TGTGCCAGCAGCACCCAAGCGGGGGGGACAGAGACC.

This clone was seen a few times. The missing CDR3 end, 3 residues past where the read stops, is filled in from the germline J gene. J is TRBJ2-6 and V is TRBV2; tentatively, D is TRBD1 (5 bases). Germline assignment: CDR1 SNHLY and CDR2 FYNNEI. CDR3 size: 19 residues. V was clipped by 2 bases and J by 5 bases, with 22 bases between them. CDR3 loop: CASSEWTGRAPPRANVLTF. The sequenced CDR3 bases are TGTGCCAGCAGTGAATGGACGGGCAGGGCACCCCCTCGGGCCAACGTC.

Regarding this clone: The read finishes 3 residues shy of the CDR3 end, and the germline J gene is used to complete it. The V and J genes are TRBV5-5 and TRBJ2-5, with 7 nucleotides matching TRBD2. This CDR3 has 15 residues. CDR1 is SGHKS, CDR2 YYEKEE, per germline (reference sequence). The ends lost 3 bases at V and 7 bases at J; junction bases unmatched: 12. The CDR3 bases that were read are TGTGCCAGCAGCTCTGAGCCAAGCGGGGATCTGACC. Its protein is CASSSEPSGDLT. The full CDR3 protein is CASSSEPSGDLTQYF. Full variable domain (rest looked up from reference TRBV5-5 and TRBJ2-5): DAGVTQSPTHLIKTRGQQVTLRCSPISGHKSVSWYQQVLGQGPQFIFQYYEKEERGRGNFPDRFSARQFPNYSSELNVNALLLGDSALYLCASSSEPSGDLTQYFGPGTRLLVL.

This clone was seen many times. The read is 3 residues too short to cover the CDR3 end, so that end is filled in from the germline J gene. The chain links TRBV6-1 to TRBJ1-1, with D maybe TRBD1 (6 bases). Germline CDR1 reads MNHNS; CDR2 reads SASEGT. The CDR3 sequence is 15 residues long. V lost 4 bases and J lost 1, with 13 bases in between. The sequenced CDR3 bases are TGTGCCAGCAGTGTTACAGGGATGAGGAACACTGAA. Its translation: CASSVTGMRNTE. The CDR3 as a whole reads CASSVTGMRNTEAFF.

This clone was detected ten times or more. The read ends 3 residues early relative to the CDR3; the germline J gene fills the gap. The chain combines TRBV5-5 with TRBJ2-3; 9 bases fit TRBD1. Per the germline V gene, CDR1 is SGHKS and CDR2 is YYEKEE (reference sequence). CDR3 length equals 14 residues. V gave up 4 bases and J gave up 3 bases; unmatched junction bases: 3. Incomplete CDR3 DNA: TGTGCCAGCAGCGGGGGGACAGGGACAGATACG. This sequence encodes CASSGGTGTDT. The full CDR3 protein reads CASSGGTGTDTQYF. Full variable domain (remainder filled in from reference TRBV5-5 and TRBJ2-3): DAGVTQSPTHLIKTRGQQVTLRCSPISGHKSVSWYQQVLGQGPQFIFQYYEKEERGRGNFPDRFSARQFPNYSSELNVNALLLGDSALYLCASSGGTGTDTQYFGPGTRLTVL.

In the case of this clone: The read stops 3 residues short of the end of the CDR3; the missing end is completed from the germline J gene. This chain connects TRBV2 to TRBJ1-6; D unresolved. Germline CDR1 is SNHLY and CDR2 is FYNNEI. The CDR3 spans 13 residues. V was shortened by 6 bases and J by 10 bases, with 13 bases between the two germline ends. CDR3 amino acids: CASSQGFSSPLHF. CDR3 DNA, as far as it was read: TGTGCCAGCAGCCAAGGGTTTTCCTCACCC.

This clone came up many times. The missing CDR3 end, 3 residues past where the read stops, is filled in from the germline J gene. V usage is TRBV29-1 and J usage is TRBJ2-3; 11 nucleotides agree with TRBD2. Trimming at V came to 0 bases and at J to 4 bases, leaving 6 bases not matched to a gene. CDR1 SQVTM and CDR2 ANQGSEA come from the germline V gene. The CDR3 sequence is 16 residues long. The chain's CDR3 is CSVEDVGLAEADTQYF. The CDR3 bases that were read are TGCAGCGTTGAAGATGTGGGACTAGCGGAAGCAGATACG.

In this sample, this clone turned up a few times. The read ends 3 residues before the CDR3 terminus; that terminus is restored from the germline J gene. J is TRBJ1-5 and V is TRBV19; a possible D gene is TRBD1 (6 bases). Trimming pared 4 bases from V and 3 bases from J, leaving 16 bases between. CDR1 is LNHDA, CDR2 SQIVND, per germline (reference sequence). The CDR3 loop spans 16 amino acids. The CDR3 loop reads CASSTPIGGDNQPQHF. Partial CDR3 DNA: TGTGCCAGTAGTACGCCAATAGGGGGTGACAATCAGCCC.

A few counts support this clone. The sequenced part of the CDR3 DNA is TGTGCCAGTAGGCCTGGGGGGGGCTCTGGTAATGAG. It codes for CASRPGGGSGNE. The whole CDR3 sequence reads CASRPGGGSGNEQFF. The rearrangement links TRBV19 to TRBJ2-1; D is perhaps TRBD2 (7 bases). The read finishes 3 residues shy of the CDR3 end, and the germline J gene is used to complete it. Per the germline V gene, CDR1 is LNHDA and CDR2 is SQIVND (reference sequence). CDR3 size: 15 residues. V was clipped by 6 bases and J by 7 bases, with 19 bases between them.

As to this clone: The CDR3 end lies 3 residues beyond the end of the read and is filled in from the germline J gene. V gene TRBV2 combines with J gene TRBJ2-7, with D possibly TRBD2 on 7 matching bases. CDR1 and CDR2 from the germline V gene are SNHLY and FYNNEI. Trimming stripped 4 bases from V and 2 bases from J, with 21 bases between. The CDR3 length is 17 residues. The sequenced part of the CDR3 DNA is TGTGCCAGCAGTGGGGACGGGGGGCGAGATGAGACCTACGAG. Translation: CASSGDGGRDETYE. Given in full, the CDR3 is CASSGDGGRDETYEQYF.

This clone was observed many times. The sequenced fragment ends 3 residues before the CDR3 boundary, so the rest is inferred from the germline J gene. The chain joins TRBV20-1 to TRBJ2-5, with 8 bases identical to TRBD1. The V segment lost 2 bases and the J segment 5 bases; nucleotides outside the gene matches: 7. Germline CDR1 is DFQATT and CDR2 is SNEGSKA (reference sequence). CDR3 length: 14 amino acids. CDR3 in amino acids: CSARYGRGRETQYF. The CDR3 bases that were read are TGCAGTGCTAGATATGGCAGGGGGCGGGAGACC.

This clone was counted a few times. The read falls 3 residues short of the CDR3 end, and the missing part is taken from the germline J gene. This sequence joins TRBV19 and TRBJ1-4; TRBD1 is a possible D gene (5 bases). The ends were cut back, 5 bases at V and 8 bases at J, with 24 bases in the middle. Looked up from germline, CDR1 is LNHDA and CDR2 is SQIVND (reference sequence). This CDR3 comprises 17 residues. CDR3 sequence: CASSPRAGGALKEKLFF. The CDR3 bases that were read are TGTGCCAGTAGTCCCCGGGCAGGTGGGGCACTGAAGGAAAAA.

On this clone itself: The read stops 3 residues short of the end of the CDR3; the missing end is completed from the germline J gene. V usage is TRBV19 and J usage is TRBJ1-5; 12 bases are shared with TRBD1. CDR3 length equals 16 residues. J gave up 6 bases and V 2 bases, and 5 bases lay outside the gene matches. Germline V gene lookup returns CDR1 LNHDA and CDR2 SQIVND (reference sequence). The part of the CDR3 DNA that was read is TGTGCCAGTAGTATAAGCTCGGGACAGGGGGCTCAGCCC. This translates into CASSISSGQGAQP. The CDR3 as a whole reads CASSISSGQGAQPQHF. Full variable domain (rest looked up from reference TRBV19 and TRBJ1-5): DGGITQSPKYLFRKEGQNVTLSCEQNLNHDAMYWYRQDPGQGLRLIYYSQIVNDFQKGDIAEGYSVSREKKESFPLTVTSAQKNPTAFYLCASSISSGQGAQPQHFGDGTRLSIL.

Many counts were recorded for this clone. The read is 3 residues too short to cover the CDR3 end, so that end is filled in from the germline J gene. This chain connects TRBV9 to TRBJ2-3; 16 positions match TRBD2. This CDR3 has 17 residues. Germline CDR1 SGDLS, CDR2 YYNGEE. Trimming took 7 bases from V and 1 from J; bases not matched to a gene: 6. The CDR3: CASGGLAGGHGTDTQYF. The sequenced CDR3 bases are TGTGCCAGCGGGGGACTAGCGGGGGGGCATGGCACAGATACG. The full variable domain, with the rest looked up from reference TRBV9 and TRBJ2-3, is DSGVTQTPKHLITATGQRVTLRCSPRSGDLSVYWYQQSLDQGLQFLIQYYNGEERAKGNILERFSAQQFPDLHSELNLSSLELGDSALYFCASGGLAGGHGTDTQYFGPGTRLTVL.

As for this clone: Read sequence stops 3 residues before the CDR3 end, and the germline J gene provides the missing end. The chain has TRBV6-2 or TRBV6-3 and TRBJ2-3; possibly TRBD1 for D (6 bases). Germline CDR1 reads MNHEY; CDR2 reads SVGEGT. The CDR3 spans 16 residues. V was shortened by 6 bases and J by 2 bases, with 18 bases between the two germline ends. The sequenced part of the CDR3 DNA is TGTGCCAGCAGGCCCGACAGGACCTCCCACACAGATACG. This codes for CASRPDRTSHTDT. The full-length CDR3 reads as CASRPDRTSHTDTQYF.

As regards this clone: The sequenced fragment ends 3 residues before the CDR3 boundary, so the rest is inferred from the germline J gene. The gene calls are TRBV6-1 and TRBJ2-5, with 11 nucleotides matching TRBD2. Germline CDR1 MNHNS, CDR2 SASEGT. J gave up 5 bases and V 4 bases, and 0 bases lay outside the gene matches. CDR3 length: 13 residues. CDR3 bases read: TGTGCCAGCAGTGGGACTAGCGGGGAGACC. Translating gives CASSGTSGET. In full, the CDR3 reads CASSGTSGETQYF.